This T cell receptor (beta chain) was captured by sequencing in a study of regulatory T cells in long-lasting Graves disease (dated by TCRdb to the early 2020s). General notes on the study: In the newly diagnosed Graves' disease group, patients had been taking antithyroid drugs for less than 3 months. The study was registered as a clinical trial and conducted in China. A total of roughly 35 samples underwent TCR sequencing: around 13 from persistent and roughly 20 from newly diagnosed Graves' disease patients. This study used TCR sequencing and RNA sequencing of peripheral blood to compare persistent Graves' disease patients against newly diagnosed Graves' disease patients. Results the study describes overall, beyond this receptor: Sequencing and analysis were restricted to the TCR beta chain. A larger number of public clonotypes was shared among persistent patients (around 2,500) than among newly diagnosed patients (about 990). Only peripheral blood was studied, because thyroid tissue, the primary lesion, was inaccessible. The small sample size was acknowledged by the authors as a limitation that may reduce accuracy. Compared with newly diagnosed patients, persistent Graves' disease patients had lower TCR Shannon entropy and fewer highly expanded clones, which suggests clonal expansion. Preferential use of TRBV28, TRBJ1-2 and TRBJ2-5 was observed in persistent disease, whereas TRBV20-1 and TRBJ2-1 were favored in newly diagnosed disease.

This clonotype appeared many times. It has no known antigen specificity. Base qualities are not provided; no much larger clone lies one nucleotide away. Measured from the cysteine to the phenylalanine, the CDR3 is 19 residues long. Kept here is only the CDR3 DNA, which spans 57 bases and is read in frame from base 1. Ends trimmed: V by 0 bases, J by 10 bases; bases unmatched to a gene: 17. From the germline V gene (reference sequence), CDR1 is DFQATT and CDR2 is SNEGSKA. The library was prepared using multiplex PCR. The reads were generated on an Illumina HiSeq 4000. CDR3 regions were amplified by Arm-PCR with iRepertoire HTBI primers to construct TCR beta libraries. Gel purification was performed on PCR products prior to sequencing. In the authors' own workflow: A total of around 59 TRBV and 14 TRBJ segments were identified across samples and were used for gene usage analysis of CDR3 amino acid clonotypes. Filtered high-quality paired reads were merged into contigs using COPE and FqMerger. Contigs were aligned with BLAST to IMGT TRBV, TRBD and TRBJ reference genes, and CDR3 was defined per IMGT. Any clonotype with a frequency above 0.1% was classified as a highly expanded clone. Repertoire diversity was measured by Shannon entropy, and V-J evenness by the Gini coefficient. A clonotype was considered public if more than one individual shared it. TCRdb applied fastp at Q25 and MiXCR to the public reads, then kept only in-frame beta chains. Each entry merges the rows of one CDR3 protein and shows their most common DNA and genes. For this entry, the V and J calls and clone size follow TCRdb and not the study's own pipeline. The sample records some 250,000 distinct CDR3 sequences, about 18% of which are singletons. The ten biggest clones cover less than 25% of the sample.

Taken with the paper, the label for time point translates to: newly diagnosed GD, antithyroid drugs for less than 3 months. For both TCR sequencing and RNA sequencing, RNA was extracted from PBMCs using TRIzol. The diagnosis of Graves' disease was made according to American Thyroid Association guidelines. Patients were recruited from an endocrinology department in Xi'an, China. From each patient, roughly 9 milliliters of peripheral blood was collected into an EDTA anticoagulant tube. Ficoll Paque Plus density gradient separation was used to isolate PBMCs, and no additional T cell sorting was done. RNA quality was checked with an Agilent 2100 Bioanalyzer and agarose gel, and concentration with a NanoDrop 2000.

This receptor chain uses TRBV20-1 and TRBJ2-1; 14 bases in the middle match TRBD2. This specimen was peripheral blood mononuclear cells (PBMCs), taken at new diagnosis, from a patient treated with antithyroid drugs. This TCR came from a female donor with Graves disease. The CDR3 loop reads CSARDGTSGSGVFVDEQFF. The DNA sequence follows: TGCAGTGCTAGAGATGGGACTAGCGGGAGCGGGGTGTTTGTGGACGAGCAGTTCTTC.